Listed here is a single T cell receptor beta chain. Its antigen is still unknown. In the same sample, other DNA sequences code for this CDR3. The germline gives CDR1 GTSNPN, CDR2 SVGIG (reference sequence). This CDR3 is built from 15 residues. The V end was cut by 0 bases, the J end by 0 bases, with 11 bases between. The sample originates from a study of beta chain features in type 1 diabetes. The study's findings and limits: TCRB repertoires of naive, central memory and Treg cells appeared more similar among patients than among healthy donors. In all four CD4+ subsets, TCRB CDR3 length was significantly, moderately reduced in type 1 diabetes.

Reverse transcribing all isolated RNA meant expressed TCRB transcripts were sequenced. Sequencing was performed with immunoSEQ multiplex PCR; in TCRdb, only in-frame clones are kept and a portion is missing. The table shows around 500,000 clones, with 10% to 12% occurring only once. The source material was naive CD4+ T cells from blood. The chain has TRBV30 and TRBJ2-5; the D gene is possibly TRBD1 (6 bases). The receptor was derived from a young woman in good health. CDR3 DNA sequence: TGTGCCTGGAGTGTTGAGGGGGTGTACCAAGAGACCCAGTACTTC. It translates to CAWSVEGVYQETQYF.